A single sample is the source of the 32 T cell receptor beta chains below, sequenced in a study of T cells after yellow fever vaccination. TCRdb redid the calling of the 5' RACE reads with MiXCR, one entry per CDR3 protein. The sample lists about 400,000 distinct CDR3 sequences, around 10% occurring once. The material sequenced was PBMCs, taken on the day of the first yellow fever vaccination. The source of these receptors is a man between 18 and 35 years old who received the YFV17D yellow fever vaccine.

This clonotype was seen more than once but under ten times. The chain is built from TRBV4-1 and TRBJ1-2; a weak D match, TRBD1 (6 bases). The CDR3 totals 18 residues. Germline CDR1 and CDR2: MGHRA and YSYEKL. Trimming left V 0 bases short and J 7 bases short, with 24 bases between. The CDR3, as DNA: TGCGCCAGCAGCCAAGACTCCCTCGGGGGGGGACAAGGATTTGGCTACACCTTC. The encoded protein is CASSQDSLGGGQGFGYTF.

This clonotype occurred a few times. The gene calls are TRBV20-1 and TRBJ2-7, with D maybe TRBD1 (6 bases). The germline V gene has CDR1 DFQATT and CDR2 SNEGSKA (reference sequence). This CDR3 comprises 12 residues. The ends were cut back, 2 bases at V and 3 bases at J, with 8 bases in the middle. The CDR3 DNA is TGCAGTGCTAGAAACAGGGTCTACGAGCAGTACGTC. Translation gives CSARNRVYEQYV.

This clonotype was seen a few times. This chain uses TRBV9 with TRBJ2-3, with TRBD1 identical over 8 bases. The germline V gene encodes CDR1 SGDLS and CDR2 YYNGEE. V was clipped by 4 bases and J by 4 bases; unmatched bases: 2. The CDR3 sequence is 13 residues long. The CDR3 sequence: CASSQTGADTQYF. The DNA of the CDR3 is TGTGCCAGCAGCCAGACAGGGGCAGATACGCAGTATTTT.

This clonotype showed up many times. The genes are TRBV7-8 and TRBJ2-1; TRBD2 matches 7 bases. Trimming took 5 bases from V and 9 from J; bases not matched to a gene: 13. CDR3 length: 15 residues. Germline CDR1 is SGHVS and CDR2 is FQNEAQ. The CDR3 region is CASSPLRGGSGEQFF. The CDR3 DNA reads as TGTGCCAGCAGCCCCCTGCGGGGAGGGTCGGGTGAGCAGTTCTTC.

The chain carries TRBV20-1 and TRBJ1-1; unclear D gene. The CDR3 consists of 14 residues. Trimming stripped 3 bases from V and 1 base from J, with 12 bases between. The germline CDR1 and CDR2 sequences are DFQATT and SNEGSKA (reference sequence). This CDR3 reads CSASRASRNTEAFF. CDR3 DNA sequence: TGCAGTGCTAGTCGGGCCAGCCGGAACACTGAAGCTTTCTTT.

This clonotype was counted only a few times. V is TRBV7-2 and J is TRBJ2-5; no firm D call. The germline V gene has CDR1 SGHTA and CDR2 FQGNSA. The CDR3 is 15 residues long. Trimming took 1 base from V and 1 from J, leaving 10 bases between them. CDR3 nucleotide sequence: TGTGCCAGCAGCTTAGTCCAGTACCTCCAAGAGACCCAGTACTTC. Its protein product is CASSLVQYLQETQYF.

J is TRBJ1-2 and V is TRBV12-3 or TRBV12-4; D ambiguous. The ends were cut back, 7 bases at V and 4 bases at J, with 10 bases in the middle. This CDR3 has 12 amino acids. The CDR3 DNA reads TGTGCCAGCAAAATGGGCGGCTATGGCTACACCTTC. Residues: CASKMGGYGYTF.

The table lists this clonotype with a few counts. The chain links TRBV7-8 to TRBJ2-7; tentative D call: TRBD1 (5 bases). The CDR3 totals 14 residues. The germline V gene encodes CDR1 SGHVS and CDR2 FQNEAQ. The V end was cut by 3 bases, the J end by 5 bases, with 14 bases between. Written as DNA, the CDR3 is TGTGCCAGCAGCTTGGTGGCAGGGCCCAACGAGCAGTACGTC. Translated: CASSLVAGPNEQYV.

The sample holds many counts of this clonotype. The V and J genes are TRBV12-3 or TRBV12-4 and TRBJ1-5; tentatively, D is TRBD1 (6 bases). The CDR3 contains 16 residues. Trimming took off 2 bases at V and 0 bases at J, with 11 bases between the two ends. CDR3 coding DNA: TGTGCCAGCAGTTTATTTGGGGGCAATAGCAATCAGCCCCAGCATTTT. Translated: CASSLFGGNSNQPQHF.

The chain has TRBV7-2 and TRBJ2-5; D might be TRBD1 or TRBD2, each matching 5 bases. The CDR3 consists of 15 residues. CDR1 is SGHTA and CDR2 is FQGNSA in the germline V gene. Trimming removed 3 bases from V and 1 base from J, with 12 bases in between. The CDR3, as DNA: TGTGCCAGCAGCTTGGGACCGAATTTCCAAGAGACCCAGTACTTC. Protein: CASSLGPNFQETQYF. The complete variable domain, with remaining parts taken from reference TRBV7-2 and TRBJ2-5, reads GAGVSQSPSNKVTEKGKDVELRCDPISGHTALYWYRQSLGQGLEFLIYFQGNSAPDKSGLPSDRFSAERTGGSVSTLTIQRTQQEDSAVYLCASSLGPNFQETQYFGPGTRLLVL.

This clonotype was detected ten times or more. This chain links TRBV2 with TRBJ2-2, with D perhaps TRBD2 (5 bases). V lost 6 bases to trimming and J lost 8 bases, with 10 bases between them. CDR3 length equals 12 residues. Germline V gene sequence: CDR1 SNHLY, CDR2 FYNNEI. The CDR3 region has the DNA TGTGCCAGCAGAGACGGGGAAGGGGAGCTGTTTTTT. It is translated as CASRDGEGELFF.

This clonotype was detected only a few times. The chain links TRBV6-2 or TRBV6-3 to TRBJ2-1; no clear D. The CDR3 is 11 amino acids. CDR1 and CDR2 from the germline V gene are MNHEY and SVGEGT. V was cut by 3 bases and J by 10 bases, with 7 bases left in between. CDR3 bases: TGTGCCAGCAGTTATTTTCAGGAGCAGTTCTTC. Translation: CASSYFQEQFF.

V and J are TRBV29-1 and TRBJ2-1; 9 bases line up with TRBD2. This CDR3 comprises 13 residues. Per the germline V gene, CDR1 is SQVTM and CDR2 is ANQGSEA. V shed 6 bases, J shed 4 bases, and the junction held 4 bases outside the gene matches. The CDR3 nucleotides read TGCAGCGTCTACCTAGCGGGGTACAATGAGCAGTTCTTC. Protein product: CSVYLAGYNEQFF.

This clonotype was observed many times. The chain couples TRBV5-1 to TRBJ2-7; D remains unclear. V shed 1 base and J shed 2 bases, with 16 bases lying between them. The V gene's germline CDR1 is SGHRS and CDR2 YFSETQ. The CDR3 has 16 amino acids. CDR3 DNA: TGCGCCAGCAGCTTGACCTCTTCCCTCGGAACCTACGAGCAGTACTTC. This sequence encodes CASSLTSSLGTYEQYF. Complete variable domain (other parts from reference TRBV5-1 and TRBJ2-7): KAGVTQTPRYLIKTRGQQVTLSCSPISGHRSVSWYQQTPGQGLQFLFEYFSETQRNKGNFPGRFSGRQFSNSRSEMNVSTLELGDSALYLCASSLTSSLGTYEQYFGPGTRLTVT.

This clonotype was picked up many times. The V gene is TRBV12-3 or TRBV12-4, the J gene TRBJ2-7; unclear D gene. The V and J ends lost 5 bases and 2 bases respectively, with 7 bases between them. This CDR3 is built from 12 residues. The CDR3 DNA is TGTGCCAGCAGTCCCGGCCCCTACGAGCAGTACTTC. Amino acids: CASSPGPYEQYF.

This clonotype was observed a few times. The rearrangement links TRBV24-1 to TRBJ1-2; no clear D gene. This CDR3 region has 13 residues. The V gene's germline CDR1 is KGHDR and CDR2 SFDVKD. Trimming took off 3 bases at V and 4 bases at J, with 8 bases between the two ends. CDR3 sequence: CATSDIGGYGYTF. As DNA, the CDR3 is TGTGCCACCAGTGATATCGGAGGCTATGGCTACACCTTC.

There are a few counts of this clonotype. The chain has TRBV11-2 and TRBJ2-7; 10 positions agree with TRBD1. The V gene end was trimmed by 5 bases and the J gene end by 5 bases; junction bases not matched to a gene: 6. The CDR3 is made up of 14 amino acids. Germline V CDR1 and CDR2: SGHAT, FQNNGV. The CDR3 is CASSRDRGVHEQYV. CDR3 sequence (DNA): TGTGCCAGCAGCCGGGACAGGGGCGTGCACGAGCAGTACGTC.

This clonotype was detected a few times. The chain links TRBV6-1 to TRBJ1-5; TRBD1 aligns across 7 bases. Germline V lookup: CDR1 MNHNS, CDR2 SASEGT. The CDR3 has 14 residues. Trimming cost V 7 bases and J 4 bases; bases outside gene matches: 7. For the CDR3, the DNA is TGTGCCAGCACTCAGGGGGAGTCTAATCAGCCCCAGCATTTT. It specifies CASTQGESNQPQHF.

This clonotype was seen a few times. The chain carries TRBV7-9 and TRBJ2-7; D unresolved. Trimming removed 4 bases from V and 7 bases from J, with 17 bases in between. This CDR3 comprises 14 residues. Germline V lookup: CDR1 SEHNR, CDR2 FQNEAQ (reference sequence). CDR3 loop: CASSYHWLAREQYF. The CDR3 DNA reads TGTGCCAGCAGCTATCACTGGTTGGCGCGGGAGCAGTACTTC.

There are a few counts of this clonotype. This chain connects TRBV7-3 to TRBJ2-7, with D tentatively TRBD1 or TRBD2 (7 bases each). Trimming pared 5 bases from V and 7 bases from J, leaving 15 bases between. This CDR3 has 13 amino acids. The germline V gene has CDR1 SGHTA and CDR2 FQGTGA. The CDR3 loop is CASSQGGNGEQYF. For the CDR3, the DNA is TGTGCCAGCAGCCAGGGGGGGAATGGGGAGCAGTACTTC.

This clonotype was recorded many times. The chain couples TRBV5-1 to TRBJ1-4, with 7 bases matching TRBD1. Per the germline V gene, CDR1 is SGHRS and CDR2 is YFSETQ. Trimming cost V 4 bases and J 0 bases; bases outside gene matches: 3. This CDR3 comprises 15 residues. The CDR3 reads CASSRTGATNEKLFF. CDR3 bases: TGCGCCAGCAGCCGGACAGGTGCAACTAATGAAAAACTGTTTTTT. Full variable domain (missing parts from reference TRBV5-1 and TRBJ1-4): KAGVTQTPRYLIKTRGQQVTLSCSPISGHRSVSWYQQTPGQGLQFLFEYFSETQRNKGNFPGRFSGRQFSNSRSEMNVSTLELGDSALYLCASSRTGATNEKLFFGSGTQLSVL.

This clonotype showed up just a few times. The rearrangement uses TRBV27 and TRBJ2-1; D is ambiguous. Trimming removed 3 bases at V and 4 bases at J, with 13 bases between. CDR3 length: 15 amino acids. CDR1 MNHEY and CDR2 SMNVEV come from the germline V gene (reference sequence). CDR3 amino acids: CASSLAPGRYNEQFF. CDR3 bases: TGTGCCAGCAGTTTGGCCCCCGGACGGTACAATGAGCAGTTCTTC.

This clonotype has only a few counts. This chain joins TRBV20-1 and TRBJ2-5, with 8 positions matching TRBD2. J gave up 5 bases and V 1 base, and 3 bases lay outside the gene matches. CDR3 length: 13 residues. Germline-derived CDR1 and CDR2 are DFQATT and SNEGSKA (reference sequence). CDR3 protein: CSARGQRGETQYF. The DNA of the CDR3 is TGCAGTGCTAGAGGCCAGCGGGGGGAGACCCAGTACTTC.

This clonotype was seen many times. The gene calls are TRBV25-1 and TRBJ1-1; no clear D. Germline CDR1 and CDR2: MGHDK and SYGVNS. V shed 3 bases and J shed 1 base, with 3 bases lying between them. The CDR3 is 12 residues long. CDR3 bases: TGTGCCAGCAGTGAGCCGAACACTGAAGCTTTCTTT. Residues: CASSEPNTEAFF.

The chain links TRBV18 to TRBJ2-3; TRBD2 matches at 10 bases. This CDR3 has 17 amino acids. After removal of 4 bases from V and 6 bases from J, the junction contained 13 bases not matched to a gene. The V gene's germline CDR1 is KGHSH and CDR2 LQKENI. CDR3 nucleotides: TGTGCCAGCTCACGATTCACTAGCGGGGCTAAGGTGGATACGCAGTATTTT. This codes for CASSRFTSGAKVDTQYF.

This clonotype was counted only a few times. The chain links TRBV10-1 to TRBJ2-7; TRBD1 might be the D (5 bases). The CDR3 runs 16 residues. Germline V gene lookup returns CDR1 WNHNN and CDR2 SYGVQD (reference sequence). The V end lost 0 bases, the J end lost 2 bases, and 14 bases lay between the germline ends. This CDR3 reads CASSESMWQGPYEQYF. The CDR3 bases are TGCGCCAGCAGTGAGTCGATGTGGCAGGGCCCCTACGAGCAGTACTTC.

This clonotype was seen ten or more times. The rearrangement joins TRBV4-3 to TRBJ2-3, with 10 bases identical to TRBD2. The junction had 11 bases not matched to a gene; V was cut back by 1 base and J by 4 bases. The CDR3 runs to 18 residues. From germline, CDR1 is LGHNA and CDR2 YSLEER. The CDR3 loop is CASSQALGSGGGADTQYF. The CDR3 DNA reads TGCGCCAGCAGCCAAGCCCTCGGGAGCGGGGGGGGCGCAGATACGCAGTATTTT.

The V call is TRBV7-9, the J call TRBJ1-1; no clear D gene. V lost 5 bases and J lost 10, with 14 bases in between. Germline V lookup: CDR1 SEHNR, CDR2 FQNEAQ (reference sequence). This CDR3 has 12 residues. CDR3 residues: CASSAPGLGAFF. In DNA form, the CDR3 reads TGTGCCAGCAGCGCACCGGGCCTGGGAGCTTTCTTT.

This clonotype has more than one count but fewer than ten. The CDR3 sequence is CASSPGTASTGEAFF. DNA of the CDR3: TGCGCCAGCAGCCCGGGGACAGCTTCCACGGGTGAAGCTTTCTTT. This sequence joins TRBV5-1 and TRBJ1-1; 7 nucleotides agree with TRBD1. The J segment lost 7 bases and the V segment lost 4 bases, leaving 13 bases of the junction unmatched. The CDR3 spans 15 residues. CDR1 and CDR2 from the germline V gene are SGHRS and YFSETQ.

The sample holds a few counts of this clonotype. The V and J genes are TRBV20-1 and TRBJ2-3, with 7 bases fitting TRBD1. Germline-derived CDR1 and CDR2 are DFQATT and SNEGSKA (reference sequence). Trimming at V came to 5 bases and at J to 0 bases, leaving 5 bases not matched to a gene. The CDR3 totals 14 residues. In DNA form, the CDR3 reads TGCAGTGCTTGGGACAGACGAAGCACAGATACGCAGTATTTT. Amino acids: CSAWDRRSTDTQYF.

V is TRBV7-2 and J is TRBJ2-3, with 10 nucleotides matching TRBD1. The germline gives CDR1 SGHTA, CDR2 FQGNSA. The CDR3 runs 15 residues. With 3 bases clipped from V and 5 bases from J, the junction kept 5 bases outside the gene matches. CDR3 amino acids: CASSLMGQGIDTQYF. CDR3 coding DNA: TGTGCCAGCAGCTTGATGGGACAGGGGATAGATACGCAGTATTTT.

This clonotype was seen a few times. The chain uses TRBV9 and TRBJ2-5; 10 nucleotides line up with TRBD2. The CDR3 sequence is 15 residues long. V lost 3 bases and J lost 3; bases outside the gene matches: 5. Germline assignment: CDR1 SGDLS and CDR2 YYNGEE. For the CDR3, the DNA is TGTGCCAGCAGCGCGGGGACTAGCGTCGAAGAGACCCAGTACTTC. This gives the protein CASSAGTSVEETQYF.